Listed below are T cell receptor beta chains from one sample, sequenced in a study of cytotoxic CD8 clonotypes in ibrutinib-treated CLL. This table comes from immunoSEQ multiplex PCR, and its TCRdb copy is limited to in-frame clones, with some not included. Among approximately 340,000 clones, roughly 70% were seen once, and the ten largest hold roughly 6.7%. The specimen was PBMCs, collected after 36 months of ibrutinib treatment. The receptors shown here come from a human donor with chronic lymphocytic leukemia. CDR3s include the opening cysteine and the closing phenylalanine or tryptophan. The D gene is left open where the match is weak. Clone sizes are given selectively: once, few, many, or a class where the clone is expanded.

v_gene: TRBV7-9; j_gene: TRBJ2-7; len: 15; d_gene: TRBD2; abundance: few; CDR3nt: TGTGCCAGCAGCCAGATAGCGGGGGTGAACTACGAGCAGTACTTC; CDR3aa: CASSQIAGVNYEQYF
v_gene: TRBV4-3; j_gene: TRBJ1-2; len: 16; d_gene: -; abundance: -; CDR3nt: TGCGCCAGCAGCCAAGCCCTGAGACAGGCCTTCTATGGCTACACCTTC; CDR3aa: CASSQALRQAFYGYTF
v_gene: TRBV19; j_gene: TRBJ1-1; len: 12; d_gene: -; abundance: -; CDR3nt: TGTGCCAGTACCCAGGGGTACACTGAAGCTTTCTTT; CDR3aa: CASTQGYTEAFF
v_gene: TRBV7-2; j_gene: TRBJ2-3; len: 15; d_gene: -; abundance: -; CDR3nt: TGTGCCAGCAGCTTACGCCTCACAGGGTCAGATACGCAGTATTTT; CDR3aa: CASSLRLTGSDTQYF
v_gene: TRBV6-5; j_gene: TRBJ1-1; len: 16; d_gene: -; abundance: -; CDR3nt: TGTGCCAGCAGTTACCGGTGGGTCCTAGGCGACACTGAAGCTTTCTTT; CDR3aa: CASSYRWVLGDTEAFF
v_gene: TRBV15; j_gene: TRBJ2-2; len: 17; d_gene: TRBD2; abundance: few; CDR3nt: TGTGCCACCAGCAACGGACTAGCGGGAGGAGTCACCGGGGAGCTGTTTTTT; CDR3aa: CATSNGLAGGVTGELFF
v_gene: TRBV27; j_gene: TRBJ1-4; len: 15; d_gene: -; abundance: -; CDR3nt: TGTGCCAGCAGTTTAAAGGTCAATACTAATGAAAAACTGTTTTTT; CDR3aa: CASSLKVNTNEKLFF
v_gene: TRBV5-1; j_gene: TRBJ2-7; len: 14; d_gene: TRBD2; abundance: -; CDR3nt: TGCGCCAGCAGAAGTGCGGGGGACTCGTACGAGCAGTACTTC; CDR3aa: CASRSAGDSYEQYF
v_gene: TRBV4-3; j_gene: TRBJ1-1; len: 14; d_gene: -; abundance: once; CDR3nt: TGCGCCAGCAGCCACACCAACAGCCCCGATGGAGCTTTCTTT; CDR3aa: CASSHTNSPDGAFF
v_gene: TRBV5-4; j_gene: TRBJ2-1; len: 13; d_gene: TRBD1; abundance: -; CDR3nt: TGTGCCAGCAGCTTACAGGGGCGGAATGAGCAGTTCTTC; CDR3aa: CASSLQGRNEQFF
v_gene: TRBV29-1; j_gene: TRBJ2-3; len: 12; d_gene: TRBD2; abundance: -; CDR3nt: TGCAGCGCCCCGGCGGGGGGGAATACGCAGTATTTT; CDR3aa: CSAPAGGNTQYF
v_gene: TRBV5-4; j_gene: TRBJ1-1; len: 15; d_gene: -; abundance: -; CDR3nt: TGTGCCAGCAGCTTGGCCGGCAGGGTCGCCACTGAAGCTTTCTTT; CDR3aa: CASSLAGRVATEAFF
v_gene: TRBV19; j_gene: TRBJ1-2; len: 16; d_gene: -; abundance: -; CDR3nt: TGTGCCAGTAGTACCCCGCGAAGAGGGAGCGGCTATGGCTACACCTTC; CDR3aa: CASSTPRRGSGYGYTF
v_gene: TRBV6-1; j_gene: TRBJ1-1; len: 14; d_gene: -; abundance: -; CDR3nt: TGTGCCAGCACCCTGGGGTGGGGGAACACTGAAGCTTTCTTT; CDR3aa: CASTLGWGNTEAFF
v_gene: TRBV4-2; j_gene: TRBJ2-2; len: 16; d_gene: -; abundance: -; CDR3nt: TGTGCCAGCAGCCAAGTGGCCGCTTCGAACACCGGGGAGCTGTTTTTT; CDR3aa: CASSQVAASNTGELFF
v_gene: TRBV29-1; j_gene: TRBJ2-1; len: 13; d_gene: -; abundance: -; CDR3nt: TGCAGCGTTGAAGATCCGGGGCTCGGGGAGCAGTTCTTC; CDR3aa: CSVEDPGLGEQFF
v_gene: TRBV10-2; j_gene: TRBJ2-2; len: 20; d_gene: TRBD2; abundance: once; CDR3nt: TGCGCCAGCAGTGAGATTTGGCTAGCGGGAGAGCAAGCGACCACCGGGGAGCTGTTTTTT; CDR3aa: CASSEIWLAGEQATTGELFF
v_gene: TRBV28; j_gene: TRBJ2-5; len: 14; d_gene: TRBD1; abundance: -; CDR3nt: TGTGCCAGCAGTTCTACAGGGGGCGATGAGACCCAGTACTTC; CDR3aa: CASSSTGGDETQYF
v_gene: TRBV5-6; j_gene: TRBJ1-2; len: 14; d_gene: -; abundance: -; CDR3nt: TGTGCCAGCAGCTTGGGAGACGCAATCTATGGCTACACCTTC; CDR3aa: CASSLGDAIYGYTF
v_gene: TRBV4-1; j_gene: TRBJ1-2; len: 14; d_gene: -; abundance: few; CDR3nt: TGCGCCAGCAGCCAGGATAGGGGGGGAGGTGGCTACACCTTC; CDR3aa: CASSQDRGGGGYTF
v_gene: TRBV20-1; j_gene: TRBJ2-1; len: 11; d_gene: TRBD2; abundance: few; CDR3nt: TGCAGACTAGCGCAATACAATGAGCAGTTCTTC; CDR3aa: CRLAQYNEQFF
v_gene: TRBV5-1; j_gene: TRBJ1-1; len: 13; d_gene: -; abundance: -; CDR3nt: TGCGCCAGCAGCTTAGGGACGTTCACTGAAGCTTTCTTT; CDR3aa: CASSLGTFTEAFF
v_gene: TRBV28; j_gene: TRBJ2-7; len: 14; d_gene: TRBD2; abundance: few; CDR3nt: TGTGCCAGCAGTCCGGGACTAGCCGCGAACGAGCAGTACTTC; CDR3aa: CASSPGLAANEQYF
v_gene: TRBV5-4; j_gene: TRBJ2-7; len: 12; d_gene: -; abundance: -; CDR3nt: TGTGCCAGCAGCTCGAGAGGTAGGGAGCAGTACTTC; CDR3aa: CASSSRGREQYF
v_gene: TRBV29-1; j_gene: TRBJ1-2; len: 11; d_gene: -; abundance: few; CDR3nt: TGCAGCGTTGAACGGTCGTATGGCTACACCTTC; CDR3aa: CSVERSYGYTF
v_gene: TRBV29-1; j_gene: TRBJ2-7; len: 15; d_gene: -; abundance: -; CDR3nt: TGCAGCGTTGAAGATCTAGTAGGGGAGTCCTACGAGCAGTACTTC; CDR3aa: CSVEDLVGESYEQYF
v_gene: TRBV28; j_gene: TRBJ2-3; len: 15; d_gene: TRBD2; abundance: -; CDR3nt: TGTGCCAGCATCGTAGCGGGAGGACGGCCAGATACGCAGTATTTT; CDR3aa: CASIVAGGRPDTQYF
v_gene: TRBV9; j_gene: TRBJ2-7; len: 14; d_gene: -; abundance: -; CDR3nt: TGTGCCAGCAGCCCCCGGCTTTCGGGGTCCGAGCAGTACTTC; CDR3aa: CASSPRLSGSEQYF
v_gene: TRBV6-5; j_gene: TRBJ2-7; len: 16; d_gene: -; abundance: -; CDR3nt: TGTGCCAGCAGTTACTCGACCCAGAGTCTAGTCTACGAGCAGTACTTC; CDR3aa: CASSYSTQSLVYEQYF
v_gene: TRBV9; j_gene: TRBJ1-2; len: 17; d_gene: -; abundance: once; CDR3nt: TGTGCCAGCAGCGCTCCCGGGGACTCCAAGTTGGACTATGGCTACACCTTC; CDR3aa: CASSAPGDSKLDYGYTF
v_gene: TRBV15; j_gene: TRBJ2-4; len: 12; d_gene: -; abundance: -; CDR3nt: TGTGCCACCAGCAGAGACAGACTCCTCGTCTCCTTC; CDR3aa: CATSRDRLLVSF
v_gene: TRBV19; j_gene: TRBJ1-1; len: 13; d_gene: -; abundance: once; CDR3nt: TGTGCCAGCGACACGGGGGTTAGCACTGAAGCTTTCTTT; CDR3aa: CASDTGVSTEAFF
v_gene: TRBV28; j_gene: TRBJ1-2; len: 12; d_gene: -; abundance: -; CDR3nt: TGTGCCAGCAGTTTATCGTACTATGGCTACACCTTC; CDR3aa: CASSLSYYGYTF
v_gene: TRBV19; j_gene: TRBJ2-5; len: 13; d_gene: -; abundance: -; CDR3nt: TGTGCCAGTAGTCACAGGGAGGGAGAGACCCAGTACTTC; CDR3aa: CASSHREGETQYF
v_gene: TRBV29-1; j_gene: TRBJ2-5; len: 13; d_gene: TRBD2; abundance: -; CDR3nt: TGCAGCGCAGGGAGGGGAGTTGGTGAGACCCAGTACTTC; CDR3aa: CSAGRGVGETQYF
v_gene: TRBV6-5; j_gene: TRBJ2-7; len: 15; d_gene: -; abundance: -; CDR3nt: TGTGCCAGCAGTTACTCGGTCGGGGCGAACTACGAGCAGTACTTC; CDR3aa: CASSYSVGANYEQYF
v_gene: TRBV29-1; j_gene: TRBJ2-7; len: 14; d_gene: TRBD1; abundance: -; CDR3nt: TGCAGCGTTGAAGCCGGGACAGGCTCCTACGAGCAGTACTTC; CDR3aa: CSVEAGTGSYEQYF
v_gene: TRBV14; j_gene: TRBJ1-6; len: 16; d_gene: TRBD1; abundance: -; CDR3nt: TGTGCCAGCAGCCAGAGGGACAGACCATATAATTCACCCCTCCACTTT; CDR3aa: CASSQRDRPYNSPLHF
v_gene: TRBV28; j_gene: TRBJ1-1; len: 12; d_gene: -; abundance: few; CDR3nt: TGTGCCAGCAGTTTATCGGGGGCAGAAGCTTTCTTT; CDR3aa: CASSLSGAEAFF
v_gene: TRBV20-1; j_gene: TRBJ2-1; len: 11; d_gene: -; abundance: -; CDR3nt: TGCAGTGCTGGGGGGTACAATGAGCAGTTCTTC; CDR3aa: CSAGGYNEQFF
v_gene: TRBV19; j_gene: TRBJ2-5; len: 15; d_gene: TRBD1; abundance: -; CDR3nt: TGTGCCAGTAATGGTCCGGGACAGGGTGTGGAGACCCAGTACTTC; CDR3aa: CASNGPGQGVETQYF
v_gene: TRBV5-4; j_gene: TRBJ1-4; len: 14; d_gene: -; abundance: once; CDR3nt: TGTGCCAGCAGCTTGGGCGGGGCCGGTGAAAAACTGTTTTTT; CDR3aa: CASSLGGAGEKLFF
v_gene: TRBV5-1; j_gene: TRBJ2-1; len: 18; d_gene: TRBD1; abundance: -; CDR3nt: TGCGCCAGCAGCTCCCTGACAGGGGGCTTTACCACCTACAATGAGCAGTTCTTC; CDR3aa: CASSSLTGGFTTYNEQFF
v_gene: TRBV9; j_gene: TRBJ1-1; len: 15; d_gene: TRBD1; abundance: -; CDR3nt: TGTGCCAGCAGCTCACTAAGGACAGGGAGGACTGAAGCTTTCTTT; CDR3aa: CASSSLRTGRTEAFF